Listed below are T cell receptor beta chains from one sample, sequenced in a study of blood T cell repertoires in COVID-19. Clones were read by immunoSEQ multiplex PCR, and TCRdb kept only the in-frame ones, dropping some. The table includes around 56,000 clones, around 84% detected once. Sequenced sample: peripheral blood. These receptors were obtained from a man aged 60 to 69 with acute or convalescent COVID-19. The CDR3 runs from the conserved cysteine through the conserved F or W. The order of the fields is V gene, CDR3 length, J gene, D gene, clone size, CDR3 DNA, CDR3 protein. The D gene is left open where the match is weak. Clone sizes are given selectively: once, few, many, or a class where the clone is expanded.

>TRBV5-1|15|TRBJ2-7|TRBD1|-
TGCGCCAGCAGCTGGGGGGACAGGGACTCCTACGAGCAGTACTTC
CASSWGDRDSYEQYF
>TRBV19|13|TRBJ2-5|-|-
TGTGCCAGTAGTGCGAATGGGAGGGAGACCCAGTACTTC
CASSANGRETQYF
>TRBV28|15|TRBJ2-2|-|few
TGTGCCAGCAGTTTGTGGCAGGGAGGCACCGGGGAGCTGTTTTTT
CASSLWQGGTGELFF
>TRBV5-4|13|TRBJ2-5|-|-
TGTGCCAGCAGCCGCTCACGGCAAGAGACCCAGTACTTC
CASSRSRQETQYF
>TRBV5-4|13|TRBJ1-2|-|-
TGTGCCAGCAGCTTGGACAGGGACTATGGCTACACCTTC
CASSLDRDYGYTF
>TRBV10-3|17|TRBJ1-1|-|-
TGTGCCATCAGTGAGTCGGCGGTCGGGGATATGAACACTGAAGCTTTCTTT
CAISESAVGDMNTEAFF
>TRBV9|15|TRBJ2-7|-|-
TGTGCCAGCAGCGTAGGAACAGGGTCCTCCTACGAGCAGTACTTC
CASSVGTGSSYEQYF
>TRBV6-5|15|TRBJ2-3|TRBD2|-
TGTGCCAGCAGTTGGACTAGCGATGGAACAGATACGCAGTATTTT
CASSWTSDGTDTQYF
>TRBV7-9|11|TRBJ2-1|TRBD1|-
TGTGTCGACAGGGAAAACAATGAGCAGTTCTTC
CVDRENNEQFF
>TRBV27|14|TRBJ1-2|-|few
TGTGCCAGCAGTTGGATCGGTACGGGGTATGGCTACACCTTC
CASSWIGTGYGYTF
>TRBV5-1|15|TRBJ1-6|TRBD1|few
TGCGCCAGCAGCCCGCTGGACAGGTTGATTTCACCCCTCCACTTT
CASSPLDRLISPLHF
>TRBV27|14|TRBJ2-7|-|-
TGTGCCAGCAGTTTGAGACAGCTCCCCTACGAGCAGTACTTC
CASSLRQLPYEQYF
>TRBV19|14|TRBJ2-3|TRBD2|-
TGTGCCAGTACCCCTAGCGGGGGCACAGATACGCAGTATTTT
CASTPSGGTDTQYF
>TRBV7-3|13|TRBJ2-3|-|-
TGTGCCAGCAGCCCGGGGAAGGGAGATACGCAGTATTTT
CASSPGKGDTQYF
>TRBV7-3|15|TRBJ1-2|TRBD1|-
TGTGCCAGCAGCTTGACAGGGGAAGTCTCAGGCGGCTACACCTTC
CASSLTGEVSGGYTF
>TRBV5-1|16|TRBJ2-5|TRBD2|few
TGCGCCAGCAGTGGCGGGGGACGCTGGCCCCAAGAGACCCAGTACTTC
CASSGGGRWPQETQYF
>TRBV5-1|16|TRBJ2-7|TRBD2|-
TGCGCCAGCAGCCCGGGACTAGCGGGGCCTGGGAACGAGCAGTACTTC
CASSPGLAGPGNEQYF
>TRBV5-4|14|TRBJ2-6|-|-
TGTGCCAGCAGCGAGAGGGCTGGGGCCAACGTCCTGACTTTC
CASSERAGANVLTF
>TRBV6-6|13|TRBJ1-1|-|medium-sized
TGTGCCAGCAGTGATGGACAGAACACTGAAGCTTTCTTT
CASSDGQNTEAFF
>TRBV5-8|13|TRBJ2-4|TRBD2|-
TGTGCCATCAGGGAAGCGGGGAAAAACATTCAGTACTTC
CAIREAGKNIQYF
>TRBV3-1/TRBV3-2|15|TRBJ2-3|TRBD2|-
TGTGCCAGCAGGTACAGCGGGGGTCGCACAGATACGCAGTATTTT
CASRYSGGRTDTQYF
>TRBV11-2|15|TRBJ2-2|-|-
TGTGCCAGCAGCTTAGCCAGGGTGAACACCGGGGAGCTGTTTTTT
CASSLARVNTGELFF
>TRBV6-5|14|TRBJ1-1|TRBD1|-
TGTGCCAGCAGTCCGGGACAGGGTTACACTGAAGCTTTCTTT
CASSPGQGYTEAFF
>TRBV19|14|TRBJ1-6|TRBD1|-
TGTGCCAGTAGGCACAGGGGTCTGGATTCACCCCTCCACTTT
CASRHRGLDSPLHF
>TRBV19|15|TRBJ1-5|-|-
TGTGCCAGTAGTCGGGAGGGATTTGGCAATCAGCCCCAGCATTTT
CASSREGFGNQPQHF
>TRBV6-5|16|TRBJ1-2|-|-
TGTGCCAGCAGTTACTCGAGCTGGATAGGGGACTATGGCTACACCTTC
CASSYSSWIGDYGYTF
>TRBV5-1|13|TRBJ2-4|-|-
TGCGCCAGTTCGACAGGAGCCAAAAACATTCAGTACTTC
CASSTGAKNIQYF
>TRBV12-3/TRBV12-4|13|TRBJ2-7|TRBD1|-
TGTGCCAGCAGAGGCGGGACAGGCTACGAGCAGTACTTC
CASRGGTGYEQYF
>TRBV7-6|15|TRBJ2-7|TRBD2|-
TGTGCCAGCAGCCAGGGGCGGGGGGGCATCAACGAGCAGTACTTC
CASSQGRGGINEQYF
>TRBV2|13|TRBJ2-7|-|-
TGTGCCAGCACCTGGGACAACTCCTACGAGCAGTACTTC
CASTWDNSYEQYF
>TRBV19|13|TRBJ1-2|TRBD1|-
TGTGCCAGTAGTATCCCCACAGGGGCCGGCTACACCTTC
CASSIPTGAGYTF
>TRBV19|14|TRBJ1-5|-|-
TGTGCCAGTAGTACCCAGGGGTCGGCTCAGCCCCAGCATTTT
CASSTQGSAQPQHF
>TRBV18|13|TRBJ1-2|-|-
TGTGCCAGCTCACCTTCGGACAGCTATGGCTACACCTTC
CASSPSDSYGYTF
>TRBV5-6|15|TRBJ1-1|TRBD1|-
TGTGCCAGCAGCCAAACGGGACAGGGGAGCGATGAAGCTTTCTTT
CASSQTGQGSDEAFF
>TRBV7-9|15|TRBJ2-6|-|few
TGTGCCAGCAGCTTCATACAAATTGGGGCCAACGTCCTGACTTTC
CASSFIQIGANVLTF
>TRBV3-1/TRBV3-2|15|TRBJ1-3|-|few
TGTGCCAGCAGCCTCCTAGGGACACCTGGAAACACCATATATTTT
CASSLLGTPGNTIYF
>TRBV6-5|15|TRBJ1-1|-|-
TGTGCCAGCAGGATTACATATCAGGGCGGCACTGAAGCTTTCTTT
CASRITYQGGTEAFF
>TRBV6-5|15|TRBJ1-5|-|-
TGTGCCAGCAGACCATCAGGGGCACAAGATCAGCCCCAGCATTTT
CASRPSGAQDQPQHF
>TRBV28|13|TRBJ1-2|-|-
TGTGCCAGCAGTTCCGACTCGGGAAGCGGCTACACCTTC
CASSSDSGSGYTF
>TRBV6-2/TRBV6-3|16|TRBJ2-3|TRBD2|once
TGTGCCAGCAGTCGAGGACTAGCGGGGGGGCAAGATACGCAGTATTTT
CASSRGLAGGQDTQYF
>TRBV30|15|TRBJ1-6|TRBD1|-
TGTGCCTGGAACTTCGGACAGGGTCTAAATTCACCCCTCCACTTT
CAWNFGQGLNSPLHF
>TRBV5-1|16|TRBJ2-1|TRBD1|-
TGCGCCAGCAGCTTTTCGTCGGCCGGGACAGCTAATGAGCAGTTCTTC
CASSFSSAGTANEQFF
>TRBV24-1|14|TRBJ2-1|-|-
TGTGCCACGGGGAGGGGGGGGTCCTACAATGAGCAGTTCTTC
CATGRGGSYNEQFF
>TRBV19|16|TRBJ2-5|-|-
TGTGCCAGTAGTATCGGTTTAAGGAGGGGCCAAGAGACCCAGTACTTC
CASSIGLRRGQETQYF
>TRBV9|18|TRBJ2-2|TRBD2|-
TGTGCCAGCAGCGTGGCTAGCGGGGGGGCGCGCAACACCGGGGAGCTGTTTTTT
CASSVASGGARNTGELFF
>TRBV27|14|TRBJ1-5|TRBD1|few
TGTGCCAGCAGGGGACAGAATAGCAATCAGCCCCAGCATTTT
CASRGQNSNQPQHF
>TRBV5-1|14|TRBJ2-7|-|-
TGCGCCAGCAGCTTGGACGGCAGGGGCTCCGAGCAGTACTTC
CASSLDGRGSEQYF
>TRBV5-1|20|TRBJ1-3|TRBD1|-
TGCGCCAGCAGCTTGAGGCCCCCCGGACAGGGGGCTTCAACTGGAAACACCATATATTTT
CASSLRPPGQGASTGNTIYF
>TRBV7-3|15|TRBJ2-7|-|-
TGTGCCAGCAGCCCAACCCGGACAAACTCCTACGAGCAGTACTTC
CASSPTRTNSYEQYF
>TRBV11-2|15|TRBJ1-3|-|-
TGTGCCAGCACCATTTCGGGAAGCTCTGGAAACACCATATATTTT
CASTISGSSGNTIYF
>TRBV5-6|14|TRBJ2-3|-|-
TGTGCCAGCAGCCCTACTAGTGGGACAGATACGCAGTATTTT
CASSPTSGTDTQYF
>TRBV6-6|13|TRBJ2-1|TRBD2|-
TGTGCCAGCGGGACTAGCGGGGGATCTGAGCAGTTCTTC
CASGTSGGSEQFF
>TRBV10-3|16|TRBJ2-2|-|-
TGTGCCATCAGTGAGTCGGAGGGGGCGCTTGCCGGGGAGCTGTTTTTT
CAISESEGALAGELFF
>TRBV6-5|13|TRBJ2-7|-|-
TGTGCCAGCAGCCTCCCAGGGACCTACGAGCAGTACTTC
CASSLPGTYEQYF
>TRBV6-2/TRBV6-3|19|TRBJ1-5|-|-
TGTGCCAGCAGTTCCCCCTTTAGGGTAGGGGGTTATAGCAATCAGCCCCAGCATTTT
CASSSPFRVGGYSNQPQHF
>TRBV9|15|TRBJ2-3|TRBD2|-
TGTGCCAGCAGCGTAGGCGGGGGGGTGGCAGATACGCAGTATTTT
CASSVGGGVADTQYF
>TRBV19|15|TRBJ1-5|-|-
TGTGCCAGCACCGTGGGGCCCAACAGCAATCAGCCCCAGCATTTT
CASTVGPNSNQPQHF